This entry is about one TCR beta chain. As yet, its antigen is unknown. This CDR3 contains 15 residues. V lost 3 bases and J lost 4, with 15 bases in between. The germline gives CDR1 MNHNS, CDR2 SASEGT. The PCR had 60 Vbeta and 13 Jbeta primers. In the source study's methods: Approximately 11 million of the approximately 80 million unique TCR beta chains counted in a later analysis were shared. Using immunoSEQ multiplex PCR, the repertoire was profiled, and TCRdb retains in-frame clones only, with some absent. The V and J calls and the clone size are those of that table, but D and trimming were determined from the DNA. This repertoire shows roughly 130,000 clones, roughly four fifths found once; its top ten account for about 11%. The record originates from a study of cytomegalovirus exposure and HLA in healthy donors. For the study at large: Most genotyped donors, approximately 77% of 300 to 400, had Caucasian-associated genetic ancestry.

Notes on the study in general: Apparent HLA restriction characterized most CMV-associated TCR beta chains in a later analysis.

The sequenced sample was PBMCs. The sequence derives from a male donor in good health and CMV-seropositive. V usage is TRBV6-1 and J usage is TRBJ1-2, with D possibly TRBD1 on 5 matching bases. The CDR3 nucleotides read TGTGCCAGCAGTGACGATTCGACAGAGAGCTATGGCTACACCTTC. Translation: CASSDDSTESYGYTF.